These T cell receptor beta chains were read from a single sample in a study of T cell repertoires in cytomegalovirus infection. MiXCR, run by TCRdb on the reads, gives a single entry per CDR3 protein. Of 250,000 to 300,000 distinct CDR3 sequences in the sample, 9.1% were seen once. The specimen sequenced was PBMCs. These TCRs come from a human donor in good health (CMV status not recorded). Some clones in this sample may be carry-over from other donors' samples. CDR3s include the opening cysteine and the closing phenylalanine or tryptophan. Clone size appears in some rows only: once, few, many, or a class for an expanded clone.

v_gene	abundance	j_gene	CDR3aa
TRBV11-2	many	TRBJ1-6	CASSQEQGSSSYNSPLHF
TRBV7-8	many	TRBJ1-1	CASSLVLTGNTEAFF
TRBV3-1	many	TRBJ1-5	CASSQDPGRGQPQHF
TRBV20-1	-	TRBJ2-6	CSARDEGDFLYSGANVLTF
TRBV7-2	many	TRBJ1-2	CASSTSRDSYGYTF
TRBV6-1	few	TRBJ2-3	CASSPAGQNTQYF
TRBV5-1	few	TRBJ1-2	CASRGHRGHGYTF
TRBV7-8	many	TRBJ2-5	CASSPKGIAGGETQYF
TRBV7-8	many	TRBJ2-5	CASTSAGGRGRRETQYF
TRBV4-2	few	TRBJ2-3	CASSQAAGAADTQYF
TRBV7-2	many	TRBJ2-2	CASSFRLAGGELFF
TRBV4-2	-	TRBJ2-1	CASSPLAGGPAEQFF
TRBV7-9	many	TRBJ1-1	CASSSEIRATEAFF
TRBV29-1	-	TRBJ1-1	CSVEGGDNTEAFF
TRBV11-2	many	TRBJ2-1	CASSLRQGYNEQFF
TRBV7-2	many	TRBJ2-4	CASSLSYTKNIQYF
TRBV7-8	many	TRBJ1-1	CASSLETRTEAFF
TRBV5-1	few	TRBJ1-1	CASSLPPDTEAFF
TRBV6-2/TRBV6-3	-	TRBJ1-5	CASSLGRGMGNQPQHF
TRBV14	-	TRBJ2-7	CASSRSSGRLYEQYF
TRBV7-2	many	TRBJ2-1	CASSLGQGNNNEQFF
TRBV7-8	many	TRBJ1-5	CASSLVPQEGQPQHF
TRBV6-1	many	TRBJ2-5	CATSRRAGGETQYF
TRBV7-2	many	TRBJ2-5	CASSPPSGETQYF
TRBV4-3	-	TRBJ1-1	CASSQDQRQGGTEAFF
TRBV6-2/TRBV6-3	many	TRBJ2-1	CASSYYPPGQGGEQFF
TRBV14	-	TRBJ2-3	CASGPFQGRRTDTQYF
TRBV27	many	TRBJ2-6	CASSRPTGKGSGANVLTF
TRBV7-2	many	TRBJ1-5	CASSLYSLNQPQHF
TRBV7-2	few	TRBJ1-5	CASSNGVNQPQHF
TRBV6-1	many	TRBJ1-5	CASSGTQGARGQPQHF
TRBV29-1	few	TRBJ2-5	CSVDGAGQETQYF
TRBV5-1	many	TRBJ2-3	CASSLVLVGTDTQYF
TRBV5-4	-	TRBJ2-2	CASGIAGVSGELFF
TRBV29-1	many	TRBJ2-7	CSVEYGVDEQYF
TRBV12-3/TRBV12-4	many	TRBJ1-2	CASIKQGYGYGYTF
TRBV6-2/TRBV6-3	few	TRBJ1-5	CASSLRAAANQPQHF
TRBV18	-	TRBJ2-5	CASSPPGGIQETQYF
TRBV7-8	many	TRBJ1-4	CASSLGQSSRAEKLFF
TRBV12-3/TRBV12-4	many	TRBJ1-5	CASSLAWSGTSNQPQHF
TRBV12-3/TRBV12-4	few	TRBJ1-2	CASSFRGTYGYTF
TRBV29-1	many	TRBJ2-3	CSARSPSADTQYF
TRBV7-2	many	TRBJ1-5	CASSLVRGLGQPQHF
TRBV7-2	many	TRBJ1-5	CASSRGGDPNQPQHF
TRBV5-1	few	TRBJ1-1	CASKQGLVGAFF
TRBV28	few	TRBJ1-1	CASSSLQGLGTEAFF
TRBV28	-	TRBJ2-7	CASSFQGGVYEQYF
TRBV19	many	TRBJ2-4	CASSTREIAGTKNIQYF
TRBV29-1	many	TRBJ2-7	CSALTGAFYEQYF
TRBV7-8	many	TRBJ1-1	CASSLTSGNTEAFF
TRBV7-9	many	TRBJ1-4	CASRPTGGSEKLFF
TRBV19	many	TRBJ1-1	CASLDGEAFF
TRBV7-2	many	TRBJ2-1	CASSWLESSYNEQFF